This note documents a single T cell receptor beta chain sequence. Blood CD4+ CD25-low CD127-high conventional T cells supplied the genomic DNA template. Germline CDR1 and CDR2: LNHNV and YYDKDF (reference sequence). V shed 1 base, J shed 5 bases, and the junction held 3 bases outside the gene matches. This CDR3 is built from 14 residues. The entry originates in a study of regulatory and conventional T cells in RAG deficiency. The data were produced by immunoSEQ multiplex PCR, yet TCRdb's version contains in-frame clones alone and is incomplete. Of 7,000 to 9,500 clones in the sample, around 94% were seen once.

Sequenced sample: CD4+ effector T cells sorted from blood. This TCR came from a human donor with RAG deficiency presenting as severe combined immunodeficiency. The rearrangement links TRBV15 to TRBJ2-3; the match to TRBD1 covers 7 bases. This chain's CDR3 is CATSRARGQDTQYF. CDR3 in DNA: TGTGCCACCAGCAGAGCAAGGGGGCAAGATACGCAGTATTTT.